Listed here are 12 T cell receptor beta chains from one sample, sequenced in a study of long-term antiretroviral therapy in people with HIV. Version v3.0 of the immunoSEQ assay was performed at survey level. The data were produced by immunoSEQ multiplex PCR, yet TCRdb's version contains in-frame clones alone and is incomplete. The sample lists approximately 15,000 clones; about four fifths were seen once. The source was unsorted PBMCs, collected just before starting antiretroviral therapy. Receptors originate from a man between 35 and 55 years old with HIV.

This sequence joins TRBV30 and TRBJ2-3; 7 bases line up with TRBD2. The CDR3 consists of 15 residues. Germline loops: CDR1 GTSNPN, CDR2 SVGIG (reference sequence). The V gene end was trimmed by 7 bases and the J gene end by 0 bases; junction bases not matched to a gene: 10. CDR3 in DNA: TGTGCCTCGGATTCTAGCGGATCTAGCACAGATACGCAGTATTTT. It codes for CASDSSGSSTDTQYF.

The chain recombines TRBV25-1 with TRBJ1-1; tentative D call: TRBD1 (6 bases). The germline CDR1 and CDR2 sequences are MGHDK and SYGVNS. With 1 base removed from V and 0 bases from J, the gap between germline ends came to 15 bases. The CDR3 has 17 amino acids. CDR3 DNA: TGTGCCAGCAGTGAATCTGGGTTAGGGACATTGAACACTGAAGCTTTCTTT. Translation: CASSESGLGTLNTEAFF.

This clone has a handful of counts. The genes are TRBV19 and TRBJ2-7, with TRBD1 matching over 7 bases. This CDR3 spans 13 amino acids. Per the germline V gene, CDR1 is LNHDA and CDR2 is SQIVND (reference sequence). V shed 8 bases and J 6 bases; nucleotides not matched to a gene: 10. CDR3 sequence reads: CASGPRDSREQYF. DNA of the CDR3: TGTGCCAGTGGCCCCCGGGACAGCCGCGAGCAGTACTTC.

J is TRBJ2-1 and V is TRBV11-2; D call uncertain. CDR1 is SGHAT and CDR2 is FQNNGV in the germline V gene. CDR3 length: 13 residues. Trimming took off 3 bases at V and 7 bases at J, with 10 bases between the two ends. CDR3 sequence reads: CASSFASWNEQFF. The CDR3 nucleotides are TGTGCCAGCAGCTTCGCCTCTTGGAATGAGCAGTTCTTC.

The gene calls are TRBV5-1 and TRBJ2-3; 12 bases map to TRBD2. The CDR3 has 17 amino acids. Germline lookup yields CDR1 SGHRS and CDR2 YFSETQ. Germline trimming cut 3 bases from V and 0 bases from J; bases unmatched to any gene: 5. The CDR3 region is CASSWPLAGGSTDTQYF. CDR3 nucleotides: TGCGCCAGCAGCTGGCCTCTAGCGGGGGGGAGCACAGATACGCAGTATTTT.

The J gene is TRBJ2-7, the V gene TRBV27; maybe TRBD2 (6 bases). Germline CDR1 MNHEY, CDR2 SMNVEV (reference sequence). The germline V and J ends were trimmed by 3 bases and 5 bases, with 14 bases remaining between them. The CDR3 is made up of 14 amino acids. CDR3 residues: CASSFGTAPNEQYF. In nucleotides, the CDR3 is TGTGCCAGCAGTTTCGGGACTGCCCCTAACGAGCAGTACTTC.

V is TRBV5-1 and J is TRBJ2-3; 11 positions agree with TRBD1. V trimming: 0 bases; J trimming: 6 bases; junction bases outside the gene matches: 6. CDR3 size: 16 residues. The germline CDR1 and CDR2 sequences are SGHRS and YFSETQ. CDR3 sequence: CASSLGGTGGTDTQYF. As DNA, the CDR3 is TGCGCCAGCAGCTTGGGCGGGACAGGGGGGACCGATACGCAGTATTTT.

The J gene is TRBJ2-7, the V gene TRBV15; tentatively, D is TRBD2 (5 bases). The CDR3 is 14 amino acids. Germline V CDR1 and CDR2: LNHNV, YYDKDF (reference sequence). The V gene lost 0 bases and the J gene lost 7 bases, with 13 bases spanning the gap. As DNA, the CDR3 is TGTGCCACCAGCAGAGATTGGACCGGAGGTGAGCAGTACTTC. Protein sequence: CATSRDWTGGEQYF.

This clone has a handful of counts. The chain uses TRBV10-1 and TRBJ2-2, with 11 bases identical to TRBD1. CDR1 is WNHNN, CDR2 SYGVQD, per germline (reference sequence). CDR3 length: 16 residues. Losses at the gene ends were 6 bases for V and 4 bases for J; bases not matched to a gene: 7. The CDR3, as DNA: TGCGCCAGCAGCTCCGGACAGGGGGCGAGCACCGGGGAGCTGTTTTTT. It codes for CASSSGQGASTGELFF.

This clone was detected only once. This sequence joins TRBV14 and TRBJ2-7, with 14 bases that match TRBD2. CDR1 and CDR2 (germline): SGHDN, FVKESK. This CDR3 region has 14 residues. The V and J ends lost 6 bases and 3 bases, in that order; junction bases with no gene match: 1. CDR3 protein: CASSGLAGGYEQYF. DNA for the CDR3: TGTGCCAGCAGTGGACTAGCGGGGGGCTACGAGCAGTACTTC.

CDR3 in DNA: TGTGCCAGCGGCCCGCGGGCCAATCAGCCCCAGCATTTT. Translation: CASGPRANQPQHF. The chain uses TRBV7-2 and TRBJ1-5; no firm D call. The CDR3 runs 13 residues. Trimming took off 8 bases at V and 3 bases at J, with 11 bases between the two ends. Per germline, CDR1 SGHTA and CDR2 FQGNSA. The entire variable domain, with the rest obtained from reference TRBV7-2 and TRBJ1-5, is as follows: GAGVSQSPSNKVTEKGKDVELRCDPISGHTALYWYRQSLGQGLEFLIYFQGNSAPDKSGLPSDRFSAERTGGSVSTLTIQRTQQEDSAVYLCASGPRANQPQHFGDGTRLSIL.

The chain employs TRBV5-1 and TRBJ2-3; D gene uncertain. This CDR3 region has 15 residues. In germline, CDR1 is SGHRS, CDR2 YFSETQ. V shed 1 base and J shed 2 bases, with 11 bases lying between them. CDR3 residues: CASSLLQLHTDTQYF. The CDR3 region has the DNA TGCGCCAGCAGCTTGCTACAGCTGCACACAGATACGCAGTATTTT.